This T cell receptor (beta chain) was observed in a study of OX40 agonist ivuxolimab in advanced cancers. As regards this clone: As yet, its antigen is unknown.

The protocol was immunoSEQ multiplex PCR, while the TCRdb copy is restricted to in-frame clones and leaves out a portion. The sample shows about 53,000 clones, approximately 84% of them seen only once. Broader study findings: Average numbers of expanded clones were greater in CD8+ T cells than in CD4+. Certain nonresponders additionally had low normalized T-cell clonal expansion.

Material: CD4+ or CD8+ T cells sorted from blood, obtained in a trial of the OX40 agonist ivuxolimab. The TCR sequence derives from an adult with an advanced solid tumor such as melanoma, head and neck, liver or kidney cancer.

This CDR3 reads CASRTTGSYEQYF. The CDR3 nucleotides read TGTGCCAGCAGAACGACAGGCTCCTACGAGCAGTACTTC. The chain has TRBV6-6 and TRBJ2-7, with D possibly being TRBD1 (6 bases). This CDR3 has 13 residues. CDR1 and CDR2 (germline): MNHNY, SVGAGI (reference sequence). Trimming cost V 6 bases and J 0 bases, with 9 bases left between them.